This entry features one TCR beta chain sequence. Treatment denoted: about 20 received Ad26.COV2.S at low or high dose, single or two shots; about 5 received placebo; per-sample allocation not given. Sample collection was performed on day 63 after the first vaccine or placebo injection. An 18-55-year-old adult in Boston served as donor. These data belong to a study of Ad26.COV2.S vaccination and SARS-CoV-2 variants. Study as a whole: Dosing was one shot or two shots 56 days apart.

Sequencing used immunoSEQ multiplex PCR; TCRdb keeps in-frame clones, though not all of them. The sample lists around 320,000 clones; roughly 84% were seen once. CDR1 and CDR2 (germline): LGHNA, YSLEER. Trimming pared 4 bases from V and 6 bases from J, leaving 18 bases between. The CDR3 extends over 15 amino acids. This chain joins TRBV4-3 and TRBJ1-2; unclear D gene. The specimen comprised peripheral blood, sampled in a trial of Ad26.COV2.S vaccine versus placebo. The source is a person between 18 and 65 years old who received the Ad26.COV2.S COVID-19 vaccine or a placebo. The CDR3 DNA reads TGCGCCAGCAGCCCGCCACAGCCCGGGAAAGATGGCTACACCTTC. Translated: CASSPPQPGKDGYTF.